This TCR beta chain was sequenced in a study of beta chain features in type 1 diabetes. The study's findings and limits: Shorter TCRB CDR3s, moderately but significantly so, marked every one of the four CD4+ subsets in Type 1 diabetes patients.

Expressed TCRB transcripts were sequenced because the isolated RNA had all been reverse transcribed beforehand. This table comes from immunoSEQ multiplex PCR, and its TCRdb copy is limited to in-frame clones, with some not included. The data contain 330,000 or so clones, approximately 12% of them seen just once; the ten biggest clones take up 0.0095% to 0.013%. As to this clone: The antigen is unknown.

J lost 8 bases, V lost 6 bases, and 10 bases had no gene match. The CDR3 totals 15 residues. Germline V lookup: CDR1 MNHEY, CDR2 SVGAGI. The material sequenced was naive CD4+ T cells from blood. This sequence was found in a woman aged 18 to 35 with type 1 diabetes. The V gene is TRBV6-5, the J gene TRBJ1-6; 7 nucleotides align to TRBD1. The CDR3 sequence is CASRTGTADHSPLHF. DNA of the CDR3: TGTGCCAGCAGGACCGGGACAGCCGATCATTCACCCCTCCACTTT.